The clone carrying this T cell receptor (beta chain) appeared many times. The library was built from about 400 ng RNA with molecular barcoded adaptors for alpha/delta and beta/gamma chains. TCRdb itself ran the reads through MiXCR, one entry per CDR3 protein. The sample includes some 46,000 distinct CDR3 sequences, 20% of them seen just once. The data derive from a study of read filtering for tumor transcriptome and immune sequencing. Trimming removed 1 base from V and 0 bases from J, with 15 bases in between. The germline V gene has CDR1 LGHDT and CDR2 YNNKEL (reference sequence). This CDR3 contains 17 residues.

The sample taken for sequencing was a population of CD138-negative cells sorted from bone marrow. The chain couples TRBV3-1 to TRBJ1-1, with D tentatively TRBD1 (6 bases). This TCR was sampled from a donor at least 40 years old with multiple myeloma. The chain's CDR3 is CASSQGGAGALNTEAFF. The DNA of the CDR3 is TGTGCCAGCAGCCAAGGGGGGGCCGGTGCTCTGAACACTGAAGCTTTCTTT.